Presented here are 20 T cell receptor beta chains from one specimen sequenced in a study of technical replicates of blood from four donors. Here immunoSEQ multiplex PCR was the method, and the copy in TCRdb shows in-frame clones only, minus some. This table holds 60,000 to 80,000 clones, 85% to 90% found once. Sequencing was carried out using PBMCs. The receptors stem from a human donor in good health. Some clones in this sample may be carry-over from other donors' samples.

This rearrangement joins TRBV10-3 to TRBJ2-5; 13 nucleotides agree with TRBD2. V lost 3 bases and J lost 5; bases outside the gene matches: 6. The CDR3 has 16 residues. Per germline, CDR1 ENHRY and CDR2 SYGVKD. CDR3 DNA: TGTGCCATCAGTGACTACGGGACTAGCGGGACTGAGACCCAGTACTTC. Protein product: CAISDYGTSGTETQYF.

The rearrangement uses TRBV19 and TRBJ2-2; 8 bases line up with TRBD1. This CDR3 has 16 residues. CDR1 is LNHDA, CDR2 SQIVND, per germline (reference sequence). V trimming: 1 base; J trimming: 2 bases; junction bases outside the gene matches: 3. This CDR3 reads CASSIGGTGNTGELFF. For the CDR3, the DNA is TGTGCCAGTAGTATAGGGGGGACAGGAAACACCGGGGAGCTGTTTTTT.

The chain employs TRBV7-9 and TRBJ1-2; the D is unclear. The CDR3 contains 19 residues. Germline CDR1 and CDR2: SEHNR and FQNEAQ (reference sequence). V shed 1 base and J shed 6 bases, with 27 bases lying between them. Written as DNA, the CDR3 is TGTGCCAGCAGCTTAGATCGTCGAGCGTTGTCTGGAGGGTTCGATGGCTACACCTTC. This translates into CASSLDRRALSGGFDGYTF. The full variable domain, its missing parts supplied by reference TRBV7-9 and TRBJ1-2, is DTGVSQNPRHKITKRGQNVTFRCDPISEHNRLYWYRQTLGQGPEFLTYFQNEAQLEKSRLLSDRFSAERPKGSFSTLEIQRTEQGDSAMYLCASSLDRRALSGGFDGYTFGSGTRLTVV.

The CDR3: CASSGDRSYEQYF. As DNA, the CDR3 is TGTGCCAGCAGTGGGGACAGGTCCTACGAGCAGTACTTC. The genes are TRBV2 and TRBJ2-7; 8 bases match TRBD1. The junction had 0 bases not matched to a gene; V was cut back by 4 bases and J by 1 base. CDR3 length: 13 residues. Germline V gives CDR1 SNHLY, CDR2 FYNNEI.

This rearrangement joins TRBV6-5 to TRBJ1-5; 7 bases map to TRBD1. CDR3 length: 15 residues. The germline V gene has CDR1 MNHEY and CDR2 SVGAGI. With 6 bases clipped from V and 4 bases from J, the junction kept 9 bases outside the gene matches. As DNA, the CDR3 is TGTGCCAGCAGGAGCCGGGACAGCGAGAATCAGCCCCAGCATTTT. This codes for CASRSRDSENQPQHF.

V gene TRBV9 combines with J gene TRBJ2-6, with TRBD1 matching 7 bases. The CDR3 runs 15 residues. CDR1 and CDR2 from the germline V gene are SGDLS and YYNGEE. After removal of 6 bases from V and 3 bases from J, the junction contained 6 bases not matched to a gene. The CDR3 nucleotides are TGTGCCAGCAAAGGACAGGAGTTTGGGGCCAACGTCCTGACTTTC. This codes for CASKGQEFGANVLTF.

This clone showed up just once. The V call is TRBV7-2, the J call TRBJ1-5; D is possibly TRBD1 (6 bases). This CDR3 is built from 14 residues. V shed 6 bases and J shed 3 bases, with 12 bases lying between them. Germline V gives CDR1 SGHTA, CDR2 FQGNSA. DNA of the CDR3: TGTGCCAGCAGACCTACAGGGATCAATCAGCCCCAGCATTTT. This translates into CASRPTGINQPQHF.

The rearrangement joins TRBV4-3 to TRBJ1-6; D gene ambiguous. CDR3 length equals 17 residues. Trimming cost V 0 bases and J 2 bases, with 11 bases left between them. Germline V gene sequence: CDR1 LGHNA, CDR2 YSLEER. The CDR3 loop is CASSQDRSGTYNSPLHF. For the CDR3, the DNA is TGCGCCAGCAGCCAAGATCGAAGCGGAACCTATAATTCACCCCTCCACTTT.

This clone showed up just a few times. The rearrangement uses TRBV12-5 and TRBJ2-7; 8 nucleotides agree with TRBD2. V lost 5 bases, J lost 7 bases, and 10 bases stayed unmatched. Per the germline V gene, CDR1 is LGHNT and CDR2 is FRNRAP. The length of the CDR3 is 14 residues. The DNA of the CDR3 is TGTGCTAGTGGTCCATCAGCGGGGGTTGCAGAGCAGTACTTC. It encodes CASGPSAGVAEQYF.

J is TRBJ1-3 and V is TRBV30; D call uncertain. The CDR3 runs to 12 residues. Trimming left V 0 bases short and J 3 bases short, with 3 bases between. Per the germline V gene, CDR1 is GTSNPN and CDR2 is SVGIG (reference sequence). The CDR3 sequence: CAWSVFGNTIYF. The CDR3 nucleotides read TGTGCCTGGAGTGTCTTTGGAAACACCATATATTTT. The full variable domain, completed using reference TRBV30 and TRBJ1-3, is SQTIHQWPATLVQPVGSPLSLECTVEGTSNPNLYWYRQAAGRGLQLLFYSVGIGQISSEVPQNLSASRPQDRQFILSSKKLLLSDSGFYLCAWSVFGNTIYFGEGSWLTVV.

The rearrangement links TRBV7-3 to TRBJ2-7, with 9 positions matching TRBD2. The CDR3 consists of 11 residues. CDR1 is SGHTA and CDR2 is FQGTGA in the germline V gene. After removal of 8 bases from V and 6 bases from J, the junction contained 2 bases not matched to a gene. CDR3 nucleotide sequence: TGTGCCAGCGCGGGAGGGGGCGAGCAGTACTTC. Protein product: CASAGGGEQYF.

V and J are TRBV14 and TRBJ2-7; TRBD1 aligns across 8 bases. J gave up 5 bases and V 6 bases, and 6 bases lay outside the gene matches. The CDR3 extends over 13 amino acids. Germline-derived CDR1 and CDR2 are SGHDN and FVKESK. In DNA, the CDR3 is TGTGCCAGCAGTCGACAGGGGCCCAACGAGCAGTACTTC. This codes for CASSRQGPNEQYF.

A single count supports this clone. This chain uses TRBV11-2 with TRBJ2-7; D unresolved. Trimming removed 5 bases from V and 7 bases from J, with 18 bases in between. Germline loops: CDR1 SGHAT, CDR2 FQNNGV. The CDR3 sequence is 14 residues long. CDR3 bases: TGTGCCAGCAGCCGAGACGGAGCCCTTGGGGAGCAGTACTTC. Protein product: CASSRDGALGEQYF.

J is TRBJ1-6 and V is TRBV10-3; 9 nucleotides agree with TRBD1. The ends lost 5 bases at V and 8 bases at J; junction bases unmatched: 10. The germline gives CDR1 ENHRY, CDR2 SYGVKD. The length of the CDR3 is 16 residues. The CDR3 region is CAISNTGGEQDSPLHF. CDR3 DNA sequence: TGTGCCATCAGTAATACAGGGGGCGAACAAGATTCACCCCTCCACTTT.

The chain combines TRBV19 with TRBJ2-6; D uncertain. Trimming left V 9 bases short and J 0 bases short, with 6 bases between. Germline CDR1 and CDR2: LNHDA and SQIVND (reference sequence). The CDR3 is 13 amino acids. The CDR3 sequence: CASGYSGANVLTF. The CDR3 DNA reads as TGTGCCAGCGGGTACTCTGGGGCCAACGTCCTGACTTTC.

The chain links TRBV27 to TRBJ2-7; TRBD2 might be the D (5 bases). Germline values: CDR1 MNHEY, CDR2 SMNVEV (reference sequence). Trimming removed 2 bases at V and 3 bases at J, with 11 bases between. CDR3 length: 14 residues. CDR3 protein: CASSLRGNLYEQYF. The CDR3 nucleotides read TGTGCCAGCAGTTTAAGAGGGAATCTCTACGAGCAGTACTTC.

The genes are TRBV9 and TRBJ2-3; D gene unclear. CDR3 length: 13 residues. Germline lookup yields CDR1 SGDLS and CDR2 YYNGEE. Between the trimmed V and J ends, which lost 1 base and 6 bases, there was a span of 9 bases. The CDR3 region has the DNA TGTGCCAGCAGCGTACCCACCGGGGATACGCAGTATTTT. Its protein product is CASSVPTGDTQYF.

This clone was picked up one time. J is TRBJ2-2 and V is TRBV7-8; D is ambiguous. The ends were cut back, 3 bases at V and 3 bases at J, with 11 bases in the middle. CDR3 size: 15 residues. Per germline, CDR1 SGHVS and CDR2 FQNEAQ. CDR3 region: CASSLSVDYTGELFF. The CDR3 DNA reads TGTGCCAGCAGCTTGAGCGTAGATTACACCGGGGAGCTGTTTTTT.

CDR3 nucleotide sequence: TGTGCCAGCAGCTTAATTAGGGGGATTGGCTACGAGCAGTACTTC. Its translation: CASSLIRGIGYEQYF. This chain links TRBV7-2 with TRBJ2-7, with D perhaps TRBD1 (6 bases). The ends were cut back, 2 bases at V and 3 bases at J, with 14 bases in the middle. This CDR3 has 15 residues. Germline V CDR1 and CDR2: SGHTA, FQGNSA. The full variable domain, in which reference TRBV7-2 and TRBJ2-7 provide the parts outside the CDR3, is GAGVSQSPSNKVTEKGKDVELRCDPISGHTALYWYRQSLGQGLEFLIYFQGNSAPDKSGLPSDRFSAERTGGSVSTLTIQRTQQEDSAVYLCASSLIRGIGYEQYFGPGTRLTVT.

This rearrangement joins TRBV25-1 to TRBJ2-5; 7 positions agree with TRBD2. CDR3 length: 17 amino acids. Per germline, CDR1 MGHDK and CDR2 SYGVNS. Trimming cost V 6 bases and J 4 bases; bases outside gene matches: 17. The CDR3 region is CASRGVGGRLSGETQYF. The CDR3 DNA reads as TGTGCCAGCAGGGGGGTTGGCGGGAGATTATCGGGAGAGACCCAGTACTTC.